This T cell receptor (beta chain) emerged from a study of shared clonotypes between healthy human individuals. TCRdb's table, derived via immunoSEQ multiplex PCR, lists solely in-frame clones and lacks some. The sample lists some 2.1 million clones, about 94% occurring once. The CDR3 length is 13 residues. Looked up from germline, CDR1 is SGHRS and CDR2 is YFSETQ. Worth noting for this clone: A junction boundary mismatches the germline segment, possibly from a read error.

Naivety among CD8 cells was defined by CD45RO negativity and positive CCR7 selection, thereby excluding terminally differentiated effector memory CD45RA+ cells. The TCR originated in a man between 18 and 29 years old in good health. The rearrangement joins TRBV5-1 to TRBJ2-7; TRBD2 matches 8 bases. Sequences were obtained from naive CD8+ T cells sorted from blood. The CDR3 is CASSFFAGGEPYF. CDR3 in DNA: TGCGCCAGCAGCTTTTTTGCGGGGGGCGAGCCGTACTTC.